These 3 T cell receptor beta chains came from one sample sequenced in a study of identical twins. One entry per CDR3 protein, called by TCRdb with MiXCR from the 5' RACE reads. Found here are about 220,000 distinct CDR3 sequences, around 8.1% of them singletons; the top ten hold less than 2.5%. These data were also reused for a study on yellow fever vaccine responses in identical twins.

The sample consisted of memory (CD45RO+) T cells sorted from blood. These receptors all stem from a woman under 30 in good health.

This clonotype was observed a handful of times. The chain couples TRBV29-1 to TRBJ2-3, with D perhaps TRBD1 or TRBD2 (5 bases each). The CDR3 extends over 10 amino acids. CDR1 and CDR2 from the germline V gene are SQVTM and ANQGSEA. The CDR3 coding sequence is TGCAGTGGGGGATCAGATACGCAGTATTTT. This encodes CSGGSDTQYF.

This clonotype came up many times. This chain joins TRBV6-2 or TRBV6-3 and TRBJ2-2, with TRBD1 as a possible D gene (6 bases). Germline assignment: CDR1 MNHEY and CDR2 SVGEGT. This CDR3 is 17 amino acids long. V was trimmed by 2 bases and J by 0 bases, leaving 13 bases between them. The CDR3 coding sequence is TGTGCCAGCAGTTACCGTCCCGGACAGTCGAACACCGGGGAGCTGTTTTTT. It codes for CASSYRPGQSNTGELFF.

This clonotype was seen at least ten times. The V gene is TRBV20-1, the J gene TRBJ2-7; TRBD1 matches at 9 bases. J was trimmed by 6 bases and V by 6 bases; bases with no gene match: 15. The CDR3 length is 15 residues. The V gene's germline CDR1 is DFQATT and CDR2 SNEGSKA (reference sequence). The CDR3 bases are TGCAGTGCCGAGAGCGTACAGGGGGCCTTCGGCGAGCAGTACTTC. It specifies CSAESVQGAFGEQYF.